This T cell receptor (beta chain) is from a study of T cells in Graves' hyperthyroidism and ophthalmopathy. The CDR3 has 13 residues. The junction had 3 bases not matched to a gene; V was cut back by 2 bases and J by 9 bases. The germline gives CDR1 KGHDR, CDR2 SFDVKD. Using RNA transcripts as the source, TCR beta CDR3 regions were amplified. The study used the HTBI primer set for a first-round RT-PCR of the TCR CDR3. TCRdb redid the calling of the multiplex PCR reads with MiXCR, one entry per CDR3 protein. In the table there are more than 350,000 distinct CDR3 sequences, roughly 17% of which are singletons.

The sequenced sample was blood. The chain uses TRBV24-1 and TRBJ2-1; 7 bases match TRBD2. This receptor was taken from a woman in her 30s with Graves' hyperthyroidism that later progressed to Graves' ophthalmopathy. The CDR3 sequence is CATSDSAGVEQFF. The DNA of the CDR3 is TGTGCCACCAGTGATTCTGCGGGAGTTGAGCAGTTCTTC.